These 20 T cell receptor beta chains were all obtained from the same sample, sequenced in a study of cytomegalovirus exposure and HLA in healthy donors. Both 60 Vbeta primers and 13 Jbeta primers went into the PCR. The method was immunoSEQ multiplex PCR; TCRdb's version includes in-frame clones alone and lacks a portion of them. The table includes roughly 160,000 clones, approximately 78% detected once. The specimen was PBMCs. The receptors were sampled from a male donor in good health and CMV-seropositive.

This clone was seen more than once but under ten times. This chain uses TRBV19 with TRBJ1-1; maybe TRBD1 (5 bases). The germline V gene encodes CDR1 LNHDA and CDR2 SQIVND (reference sequence). This CDR3 is 14 amino acids long. V lost 3 bases and J 3 bases, leaving 11 bases between the germline ends. The CDR3 nucleotides are TGTGCCAGTAGTATTCAGGGCGGACACACTGAAGCTTTCTTT. Encoded protein: CASSIQGGHTEAFF.

This clone was picked up a small number of times. V usage is TRBV19 and J usage is TRBJ1-5, with 8 positions matching TRBD1. The J segment lost 2 bases and the V segment lost 10 bases, leaving 13 bases of the junction unmatched. Germline CDR1 is LNHDA and CDR2 is SQIVND (reference sequence). The CDR3 length is 16 residues. CDR3 loop: CATSPGADRGNQPQHF. The CDR3 DNA reads TGTGCCACCTCCCCTGGGGCGGACAGGGGCAATCAGCCCCAGCATTTT.

V usage is TRBV13 and J usage is TRBJ1-6; TRBD1 is a possible D gene (5 bases). This CDR3 spans 15 amino acids. CDR1 PRHDT and CDR2 FYEKMQ come from the germline V gene (reference sequence). Trimming shortened V by 5 bases and J by 6 bases, and 14 bases separated the two germline ends. As DNA, the CDR3 is TGTGCCAGCAGCCGTGGCTGGGGGGGTAATTCACCCCTCCACTTT. It specifies CASSRGWGGNSPLHF.

The V and J genes are TRBV28 and TRBJ2-7; maybe TRBD1 (5 bases). V was clipped by 8 bases and J by 2 bases, with 10 bases between them. This CDR3 is built from 12 residues. Germline-derived CDR1 and CDR2 are MDHEN and SYDVKM. CDR3 protein: CASGAVTYEQYF. CDR3 DNA: TGTGCCAGCGGGGCAGTAACCTACGAGCAGTACTTC.

This chain connects TRBV6-6 to TRBJ2-7; 10 bases match TRBD2. The CDR3 runs to 13 residues. CDR1 MNHNY and CDR2 SVGAGI come from the germline V gene (reference sequence). V was clipped by 9 bases and J by 2 bases; unmatched bases: 4. CDR3 loop: CASSSGGTYEQYF. The DNA for the CDR3 is TGTGCCAGTTCTAGCGGGGGCACCTACGAGCAGTACTTC.

The J gene is TRBJ2-7, the V gene TRBV11-2, with D perhaps matching TRBD1 (6 bases). CDR3 length equals 14 residues. CDR1 is SGHAT, CDR2 FQNNGV, per germline. Trimming removed 1 base at V and 1 base at J, with 8 bases between. The CDR3, as DNA: TGTGCCAGCAGCTTAGCCAGGGGATCCTACGAGCAGTACTTC. Residues: CASSLARGSYEQYF.

V and J are TRBV7-2 and TRBJ2-3, with D perhaps matching TRBD2 (5 bases). Per germline, CDR1 SGHTA and CDR2 FQGNSA. This CDR3 is built from 15 residues. V lost 5 bases and J lost 1, with 13 bases in between. CDR3 in amino acids: CASSTRAAGTDTQYF. DNA of the CDR3: TGTGCCAGCAGCACTAGAGCAGCGGGCACAGATACGCAGTATTTT.

The chain links TRBV15 to TRBJ1-5; weak D call: TRBD1 (5 bases). V was pared by 2 bases and J by 7 bases, with 12 bases between. The germline V gene encodes CDR1 LNHNV and CDR2 YYDKDF (reference sequence). There are 14 residues in the CDR3. The CDR3 DNA follows: TGTGCCACCAGCAGAATTTCGGGGGGGCAGCCCCAGCATTTT. This codes for CATSRISGGQPQHF. The whole variable domain, remainder taken from reference TRBV15 and TRBJ1-5, is DAMVIQNPRYQVTQFGKPVTLSCSQTLNHNVMYWYQQKSSQAPKLLFHYYDKDFNNEADTPDNFQSRRPNTSFCFLDIRSPGLGDTAMYLCATSRISGGQPQHFGDGTRLSIL.

V gene TRBV6-4 combines with J gene TRBJ2-6; possibly TRBD2 for D (6 bases). Trimming pared 6 bases from V and 1 base from J, leaving 7 bases between. The germline V gene encodes CDR1 MRHNA and CDR2 SNTAGT. The CDR3 loop spans 14 amino acids. The CDR3 spells CASREGSGANVLTF. CDR3 sequence (DNA): TGTGCCAGCAGGGAGGGATCTGGGGCCAACGTCCTGACTTTC.

This clone has just a few counts. V and J are TRBV7-9 and TRBJ2-2; the D gene is possibly TRBD2 (5 bases). V was clipped by 6 bases and J by 2 bases, with 10 bases between them. Germline V gene sequence: CDR1 SEHNR, CDR2 FQNEAQ (reference sequence). The CDR3 consists of 14 residues. CDR3 bases: TGTGCCAGCAGAGCGGACTCAAACACCGGGGAGCTGTTTTTT. This sequence encodes CASRADSNTGELFF.

The chain uses TRBV10-3 and TRBJ2-7; 7 bases agree with TRBD1. The CDR3 is 13 amino acids. V lost 8 bases and J lost 0; bases outside the gene matches: 4. The germline V gene has CDR1 ENHRY and CDR2 SYGVKD. The CDR3 protein is CAIVGDSSYEQYF. The CDR3 region has the DNA TGTGCCATCGTCGGGGACAGCTCCTACGAGCAGTACTTC.

The gene calls are TRBV30 and TRBJ2-1, with D uncertain. The CDR3 is 12 residues long. The V gene's germline CDR1 is GTSNPN and CDR2 SVGIG (reference sequence). Trimming left V 3 bases short and J 7 bases short, with 10 bases between. In nucleotides, the CDR3 is TGTGCCTGGAGCTTGTCGGTAAATGAGCAGTTCTTC. Protein sequence: CAWSLSVNEQFF.

The CDR3 spells CASSPPWGEGEQFF. CDR3 nucleotides: TGTGCCAGCAGCCCTCCATGGGGGGAGGGAGAGCAGTTCTTC. The gene calls are TRBV7-6 and TRBJ2-1; 7 bases match TRBD2. V lost 5 bases to trimming and J lost 10 bases; unmatched junction nucleotides: 11. The CDR3 has 14 amino acids. Germline values: CDR1 SGHVS, CDR2 FNYEAQ.

The chain couples TRBV29-1 to TRBJ2-1; possible D gene TRBD2, 6 bases. Germline V gene sequence: CDR1 SQVTM, CDR2 ANQGSEA. Trimming removed 7 bases at V and 9 bases at J, with 10 bases between. This CDR3 region has 10 residues. The chain's CDR3 is CSAMEGEQFF. DNA of the CDR3: TGCAGCGCCATGGAGGGTGAGCAGTTCTTC.

V gene TRBV2 combines with J gene TRBJ2-7; 10 nucleotides match TRBD1. This CDR3 has 15 amino acids. Per germline, CDR1 SNHLY and CDR2 FYNNEI. The trim removed 6 bases at V and 5 bases at J, leaving 10 bases unmatched. The CDR3 bases are TGTGCCAGCAGGGTCGGGACAGGGGTCCGTGACGAGCAGTACTTC. This codes for CASRVGTGVRDEQYF.

The DNA of the CDR3 is TGTGCCAGCAGCCATCGGGGGAACACTGGGTATTTCTTT. Translation gives CASSHRGNTGYFF. The gene calls are TRBV14 and TRBJ1-1, with TRBD1 as a possible D gene (5 bases). The germline V gene encodes CDR1 SGHDN and CDR2 FVKESK. This CDR3 is 13 amino acids long. Trimming took off 3 bases at V and 13 bases at J, with 18 bases between the two ends. Filled out from reference TRBV14 and TRBJ1-1, the complete variable domain reads EAGVTQFPSHSVIEKGQTVTLRCDPISGHDNLYWYRRVMGKEIKFLLHFVKESKQDESGMPNNRFLAERTGGTYSTLKVQPAELEDSGVYFCASSHRGNTGYFFGQGTRLTVV.

This clone was picked up a small number of times. The chain has TRBV28 and TRBJ1-3, with D possibly matching TRBD1 (5 bases). V was clipped by 8 bases and J by 2 bases, with 10 bases between them. There are 13 residues in the CDR3. The germline V gene has CDR1 MDHEN and CDR2 SYDVKM. The CDR3 spells CASGTGAGNTIYF. Written as DNA, the CDR3 is TGTGCCAGCGGTACAGGAGCTGGAAACACCATATATTTT.

The rearrangement uses TRBV5-6 and TRBJ2-2; 8 bases match TRBD2. Per the germline V gene, CDR1 is SGHDT and CDR2 is YYEEEE. This CDR3 is 16 amino acids long. The trim removed 1 base at V and 7 bases at J, leaving 9 bases unmatched. Written as DNA, the CDR3 is TGTGCCAGCAGCTTGTACCCGGGAGGGCCAGGCGGGGAGCTGTTTTTT. Its translation: CASSLYPGGPGGELFF.

The CDR3 DNA reads TGTGCCAGCAGCTTAGGGGGACAGGGAATGCATGAGCAGTTCTTC. Amino acids: CASSLGGQGMHEQFF. This rearrangement joins TRBV11-3 to TRBJ2-1; TRBD1 matches at 9 bases. CDR3 length: 15 amino acids. Trimming cost V 1 base and J 8 bases; bases outside gene matches: 6. Per the germline V gene, CDR1 is SGHNT and CDR2 is YENEEA.

V is TRBV18 and J is TRBJ1-2; D uncertain. CDR3 length: 14 amino acids. Germline CDR1 KGHSH, CDR2 LQKENI. V lost 1 base and J lost 4, with 10 bases in between. This CDR3 reads CASSPLEATYGYTF. The CDR3 nucleotides are TGTGCCAGCTCACCACTGGAGGCGACCTATGGCTACACCTTC.